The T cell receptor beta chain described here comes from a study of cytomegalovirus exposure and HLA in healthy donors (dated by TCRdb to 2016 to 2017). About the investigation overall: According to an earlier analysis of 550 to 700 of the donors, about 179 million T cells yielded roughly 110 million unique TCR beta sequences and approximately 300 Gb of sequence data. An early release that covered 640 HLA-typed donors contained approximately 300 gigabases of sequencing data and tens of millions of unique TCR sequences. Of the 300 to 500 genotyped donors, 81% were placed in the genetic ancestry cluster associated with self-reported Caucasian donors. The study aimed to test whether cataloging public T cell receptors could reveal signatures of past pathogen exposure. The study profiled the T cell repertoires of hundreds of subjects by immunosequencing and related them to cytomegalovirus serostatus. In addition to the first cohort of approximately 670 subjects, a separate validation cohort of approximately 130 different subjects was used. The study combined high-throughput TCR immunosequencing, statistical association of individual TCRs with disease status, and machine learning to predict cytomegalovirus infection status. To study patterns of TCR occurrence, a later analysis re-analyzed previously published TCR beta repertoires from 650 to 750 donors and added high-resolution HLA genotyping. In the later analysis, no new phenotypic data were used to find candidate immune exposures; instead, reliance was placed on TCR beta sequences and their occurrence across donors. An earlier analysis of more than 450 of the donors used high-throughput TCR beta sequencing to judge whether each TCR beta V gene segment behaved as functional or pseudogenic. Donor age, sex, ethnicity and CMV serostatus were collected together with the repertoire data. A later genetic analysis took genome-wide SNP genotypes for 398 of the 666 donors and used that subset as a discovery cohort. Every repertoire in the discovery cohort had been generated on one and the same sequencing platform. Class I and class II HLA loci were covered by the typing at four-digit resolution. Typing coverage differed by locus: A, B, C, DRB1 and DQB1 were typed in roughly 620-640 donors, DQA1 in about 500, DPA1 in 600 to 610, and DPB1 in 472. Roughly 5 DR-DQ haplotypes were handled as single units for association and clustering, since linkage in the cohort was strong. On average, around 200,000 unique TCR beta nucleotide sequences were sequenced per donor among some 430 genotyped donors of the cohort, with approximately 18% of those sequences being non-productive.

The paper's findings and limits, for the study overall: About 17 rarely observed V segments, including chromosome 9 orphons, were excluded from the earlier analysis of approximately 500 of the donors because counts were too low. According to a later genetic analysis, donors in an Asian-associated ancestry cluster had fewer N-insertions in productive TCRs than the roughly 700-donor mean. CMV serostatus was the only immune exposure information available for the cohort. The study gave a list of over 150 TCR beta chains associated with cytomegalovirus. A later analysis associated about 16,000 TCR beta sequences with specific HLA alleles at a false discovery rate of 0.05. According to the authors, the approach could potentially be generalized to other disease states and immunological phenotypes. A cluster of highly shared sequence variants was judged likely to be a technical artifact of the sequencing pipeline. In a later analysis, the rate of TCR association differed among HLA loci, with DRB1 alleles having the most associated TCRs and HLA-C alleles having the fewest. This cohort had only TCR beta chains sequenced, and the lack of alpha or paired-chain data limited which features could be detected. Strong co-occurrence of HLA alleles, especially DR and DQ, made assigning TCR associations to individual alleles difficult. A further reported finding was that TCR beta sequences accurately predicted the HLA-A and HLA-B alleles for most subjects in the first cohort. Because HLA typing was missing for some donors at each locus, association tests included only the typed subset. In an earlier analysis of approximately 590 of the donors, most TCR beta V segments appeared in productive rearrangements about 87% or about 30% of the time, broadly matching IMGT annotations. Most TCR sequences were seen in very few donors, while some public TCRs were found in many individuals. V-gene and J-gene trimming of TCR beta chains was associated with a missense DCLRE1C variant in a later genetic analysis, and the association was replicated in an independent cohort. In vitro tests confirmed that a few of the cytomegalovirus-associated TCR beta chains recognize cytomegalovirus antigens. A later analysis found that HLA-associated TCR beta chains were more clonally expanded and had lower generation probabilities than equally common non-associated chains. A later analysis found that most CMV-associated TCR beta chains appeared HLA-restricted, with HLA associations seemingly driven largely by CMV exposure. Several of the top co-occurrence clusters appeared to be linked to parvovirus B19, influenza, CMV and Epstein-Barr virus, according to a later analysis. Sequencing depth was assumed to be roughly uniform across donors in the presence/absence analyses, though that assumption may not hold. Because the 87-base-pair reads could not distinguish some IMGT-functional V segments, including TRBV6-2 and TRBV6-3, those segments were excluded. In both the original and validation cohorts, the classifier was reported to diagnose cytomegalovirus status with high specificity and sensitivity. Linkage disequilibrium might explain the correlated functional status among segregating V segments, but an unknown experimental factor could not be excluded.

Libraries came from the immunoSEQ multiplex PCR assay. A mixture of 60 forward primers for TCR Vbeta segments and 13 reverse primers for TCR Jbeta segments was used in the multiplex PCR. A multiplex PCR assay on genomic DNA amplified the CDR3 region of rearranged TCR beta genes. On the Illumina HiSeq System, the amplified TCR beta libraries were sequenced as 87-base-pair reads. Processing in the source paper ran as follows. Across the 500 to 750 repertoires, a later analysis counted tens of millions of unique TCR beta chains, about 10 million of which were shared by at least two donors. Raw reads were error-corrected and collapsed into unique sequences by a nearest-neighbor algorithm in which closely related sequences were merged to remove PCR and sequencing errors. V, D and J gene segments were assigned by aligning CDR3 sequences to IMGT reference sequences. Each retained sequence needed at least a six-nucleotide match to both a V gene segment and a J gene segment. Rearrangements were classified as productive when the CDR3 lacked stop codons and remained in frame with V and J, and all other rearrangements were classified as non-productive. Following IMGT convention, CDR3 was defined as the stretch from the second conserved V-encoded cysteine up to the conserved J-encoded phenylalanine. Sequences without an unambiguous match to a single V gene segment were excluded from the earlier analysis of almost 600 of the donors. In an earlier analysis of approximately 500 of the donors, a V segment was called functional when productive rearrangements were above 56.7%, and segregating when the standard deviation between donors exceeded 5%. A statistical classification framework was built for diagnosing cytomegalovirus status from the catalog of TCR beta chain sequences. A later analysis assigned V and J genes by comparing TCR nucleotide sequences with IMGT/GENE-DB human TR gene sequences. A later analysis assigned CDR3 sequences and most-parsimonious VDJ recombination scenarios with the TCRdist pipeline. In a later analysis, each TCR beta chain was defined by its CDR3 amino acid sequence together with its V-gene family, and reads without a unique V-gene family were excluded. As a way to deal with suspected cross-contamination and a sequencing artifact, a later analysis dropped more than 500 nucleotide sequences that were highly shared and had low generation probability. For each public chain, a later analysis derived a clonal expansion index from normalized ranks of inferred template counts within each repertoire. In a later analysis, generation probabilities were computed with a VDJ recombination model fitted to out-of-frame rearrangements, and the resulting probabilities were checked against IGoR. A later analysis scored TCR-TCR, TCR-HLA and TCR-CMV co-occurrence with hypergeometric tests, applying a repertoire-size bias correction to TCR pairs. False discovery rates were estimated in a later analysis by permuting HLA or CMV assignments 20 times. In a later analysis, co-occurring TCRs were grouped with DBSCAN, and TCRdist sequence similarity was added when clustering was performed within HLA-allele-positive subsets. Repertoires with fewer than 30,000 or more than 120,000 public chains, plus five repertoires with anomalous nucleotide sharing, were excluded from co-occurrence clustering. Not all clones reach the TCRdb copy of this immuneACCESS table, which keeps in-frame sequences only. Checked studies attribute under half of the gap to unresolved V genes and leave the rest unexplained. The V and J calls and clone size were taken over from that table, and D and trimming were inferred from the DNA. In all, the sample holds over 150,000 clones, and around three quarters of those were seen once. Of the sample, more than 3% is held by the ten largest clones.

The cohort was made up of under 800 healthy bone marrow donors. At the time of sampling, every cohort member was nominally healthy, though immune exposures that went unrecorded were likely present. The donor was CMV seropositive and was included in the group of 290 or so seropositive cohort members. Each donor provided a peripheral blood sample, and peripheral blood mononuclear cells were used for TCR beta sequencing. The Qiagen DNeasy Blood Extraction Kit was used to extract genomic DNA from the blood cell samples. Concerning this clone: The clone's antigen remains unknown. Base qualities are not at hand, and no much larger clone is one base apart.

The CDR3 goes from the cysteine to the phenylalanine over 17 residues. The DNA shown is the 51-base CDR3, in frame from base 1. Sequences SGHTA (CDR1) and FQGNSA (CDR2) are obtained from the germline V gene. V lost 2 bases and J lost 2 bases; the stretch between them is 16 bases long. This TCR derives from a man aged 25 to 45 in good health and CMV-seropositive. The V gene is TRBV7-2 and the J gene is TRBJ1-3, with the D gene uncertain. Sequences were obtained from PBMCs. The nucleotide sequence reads TGTGCCAGCAGCTTACCGTGGTTTAGGGAGACTGGAAACACCATATATTTT. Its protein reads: CASSLPWFRETGNTIYF.